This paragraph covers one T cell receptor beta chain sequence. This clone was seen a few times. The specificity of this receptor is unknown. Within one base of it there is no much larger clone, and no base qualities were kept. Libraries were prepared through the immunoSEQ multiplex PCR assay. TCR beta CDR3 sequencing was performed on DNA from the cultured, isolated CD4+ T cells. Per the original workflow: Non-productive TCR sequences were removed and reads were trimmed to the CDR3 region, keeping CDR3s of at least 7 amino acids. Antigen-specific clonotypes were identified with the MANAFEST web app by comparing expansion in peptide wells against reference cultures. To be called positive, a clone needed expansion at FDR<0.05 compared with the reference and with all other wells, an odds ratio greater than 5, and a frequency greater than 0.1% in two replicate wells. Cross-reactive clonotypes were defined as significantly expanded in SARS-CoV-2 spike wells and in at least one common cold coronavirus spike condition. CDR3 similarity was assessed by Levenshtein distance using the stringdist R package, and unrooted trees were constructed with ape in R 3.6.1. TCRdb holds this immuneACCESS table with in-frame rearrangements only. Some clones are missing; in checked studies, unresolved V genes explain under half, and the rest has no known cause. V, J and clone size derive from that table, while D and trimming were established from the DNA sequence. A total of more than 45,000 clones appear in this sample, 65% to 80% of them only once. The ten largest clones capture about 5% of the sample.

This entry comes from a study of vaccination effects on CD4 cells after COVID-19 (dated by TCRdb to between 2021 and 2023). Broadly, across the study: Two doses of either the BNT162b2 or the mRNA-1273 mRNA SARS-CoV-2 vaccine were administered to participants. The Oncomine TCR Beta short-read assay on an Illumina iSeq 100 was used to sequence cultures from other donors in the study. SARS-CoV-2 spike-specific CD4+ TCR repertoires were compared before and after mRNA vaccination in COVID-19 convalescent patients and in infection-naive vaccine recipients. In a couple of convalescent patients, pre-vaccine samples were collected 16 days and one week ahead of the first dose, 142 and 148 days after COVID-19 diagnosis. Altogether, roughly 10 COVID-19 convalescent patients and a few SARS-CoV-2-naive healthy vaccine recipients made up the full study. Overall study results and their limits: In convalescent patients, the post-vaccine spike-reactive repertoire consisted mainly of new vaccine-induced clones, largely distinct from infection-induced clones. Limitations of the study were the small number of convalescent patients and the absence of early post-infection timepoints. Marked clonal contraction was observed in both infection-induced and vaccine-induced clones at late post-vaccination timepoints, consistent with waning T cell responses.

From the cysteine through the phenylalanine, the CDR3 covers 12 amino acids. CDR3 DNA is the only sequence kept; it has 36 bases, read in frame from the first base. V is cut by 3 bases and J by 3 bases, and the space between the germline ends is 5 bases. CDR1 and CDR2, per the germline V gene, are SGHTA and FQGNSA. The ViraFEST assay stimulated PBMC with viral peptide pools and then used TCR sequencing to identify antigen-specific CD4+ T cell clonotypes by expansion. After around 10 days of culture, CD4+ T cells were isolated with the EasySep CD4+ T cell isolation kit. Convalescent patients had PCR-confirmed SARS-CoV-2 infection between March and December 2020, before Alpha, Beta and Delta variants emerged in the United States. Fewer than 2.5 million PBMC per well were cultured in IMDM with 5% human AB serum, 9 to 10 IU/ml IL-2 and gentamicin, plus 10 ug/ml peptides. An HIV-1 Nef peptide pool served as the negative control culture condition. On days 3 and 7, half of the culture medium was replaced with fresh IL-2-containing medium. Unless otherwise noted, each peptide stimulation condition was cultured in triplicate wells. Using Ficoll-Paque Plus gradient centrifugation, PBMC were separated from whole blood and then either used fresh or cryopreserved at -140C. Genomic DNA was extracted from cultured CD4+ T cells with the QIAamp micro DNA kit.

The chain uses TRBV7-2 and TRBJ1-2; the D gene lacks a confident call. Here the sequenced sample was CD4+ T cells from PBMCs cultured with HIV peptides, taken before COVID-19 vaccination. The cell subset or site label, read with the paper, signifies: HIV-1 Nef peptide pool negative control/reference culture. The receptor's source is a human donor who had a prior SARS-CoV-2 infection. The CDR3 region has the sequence CASSLGYYGYTF. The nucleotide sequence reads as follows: TGTGCCAGCAGCTTGGGGTACTATGGCTACACCTTC.